This T cell receptor (beta chain) stems from a study of T cell responses to AZD1222 COVID-19 vaccine. Points from the study as a whole: After two AZD1222 doses, spike-specific TCR breadth and depth rose versus day 0.

Losses at the gene ends were 5 bases for V and 4 bases for J; bases not matched to a gene: 8. This CDR3 has 16 residues. CDR1 is LNHDA and CDR2 is SQIVND in the germline V gene (reference sequence). Notes on this clone: Its antigen is as yet unknown.

TCRdb keeps only in-frame clones here, not all; method: immunoSEQ multiplex PCR. In the table there are 100,000 to 150,000 clones, roughly 94% of which are singletons. The sequence derives from an adult in good health. The rearrangement uses TRBV19 and TRBJ2-3, with 11 positions matching TRBD2. Material: peripheral blood, obtained on day 0 of AZD1222 vaccination. CDR3 nucleotide sequence: TGTGCCAGTAGTCCCCGGACTAGCGGGTTCCCAGATACGCAGTATTTT. This gives the protein CASSPRTSGFPDTQYF.